The present TCR beta chain was sequenced within a study of beta chain features in type 1 diabetes. The authors reverse transcribed all of the isolated RNA, so sequencing captured expressed TCRB transcripts. This table comes from immunoSEQ multiplex PCR, and its TCRdb copy is limited to in-frame clones, with some not included. The table shows 310,000 or so clones, with around 9.7% occurring only once. The CDR3 runs 14 residues. Trimming took 4 bases from V and 5 from J, leaving 13 bases between them. Germline V gene lookup returns CDR1 SGHDN and CDR2 FVKESK. Study-wide points: TCRB CDR3s from Type 1 diabetes patients were moderately but significantly shorter in all four CD4+ subsets.

About this clone itself: Its antigen is currently unknown.

By way of CD45RO/CCR7/CD25/CD127/CD95/CD27, the CD4+ regulatory, stem cell-like memory, central memory and naive cells were sorted. The chain recombines TRBV14 with TRBJ2-3; D is undetermined. The clonotype was recovered from a man aged 30 to 45 with type 1 diabetes. The sample comprised central memory CD4+ T cells from blood. CDR3 bases: TGTGCCAGCAGCCCCCTGGGGAACGTAGATACGCAGTATTTT. Encoded protein: CASSPLGNVDTQYF.